This TCR beta chain was documented in a study of blood T cell repertoires in COVID-19 (TCRdb year 2020). Regarding the study in general: Samples covering the acute and convalescent phases of COVID-19 were provided by collaborators in the United States, Italy and Spain. Where available, HLA class I and class II types were obtained from metadata supplied by the sample provider rather than from assay-based typing. The prospective study material was composed of cDNA or gDNA derived from T cells, B-cell-depleted T cells, or PBMCs. Subjects who had been exposed to COVID-19, were actively infected with it, or had recovered from it provided the deeply sampled blood TCRbeta repertoires that made up the dataset. Nearly every sample came with metadata listing a de-identified subject ID, COVID-19 status, age in years and sex. Samples came from the ongoing ImmuneRACE study (first 160 participants) plus 1,254 subjects from 6 global collaborators. The repertoires were released in a freely available public database meant as a resource for research on the immune response to SARS-CoV-2.

Samples from volunteer blood donors who had recovered from COVID-19 were contributed by a second Seattle source. Whole blood was collected in K2EDTA tubes by collaborating institutions according to the institutions' own protocols. For TCRbeta analysis, collaborators shipped samples in one of three forms: frozen whole blood, isolated PBMCs, or DNA extracted from either of those sample types. Comment on this clone: Its antigen has not been determined. Base qualities are not provided; no much larger clone lies one nucleotide away.

TCRbeta CDR3 regions were amplified from genomic DNA by means of the immunoSEQ Assay, a bias-controlled multiplex PCR. Regarding the original processing steps: The number of nucleated cells in each sample was estimated by amplification of reference gene primers within the assay. Sequence reads were collapsed and filtered to measure the absolute abundance of every unique TCRbeta CDR3 rearrangement. For each sample, productive Simpson clonality was calculated as the square root of Simpson's diversity index over productive rearrangements. TCRdb mirrors the immuneACCESS table, restricted to in-frame sequences. Some clones are absent from its copies; in checked studies, under half trace to an unresolved V gene, and the reason for the others is unknown. V and J calls and clone size are copied from that table; D and trimming were computed from the DNA. The sample profile shows about 300,000 clones; around four fifths of them were found once. Over 8.5% of the sample is in the top ten clones.

Overall study outcomes, separate from this receptor: The quantity of clinical and demographic metadata differed by source and by participant and was supplied without curation.

Sequenced input: peripheral blood. This TCR came from a woman aged 45-65 years who had recovered from COVID-19.

The DNA sequence follows: TGTGCCACCAGCAGACCTGGGGGCTCGGGTTACAATGAGCAGTTCTTC. Translated, it gives CATSRPGGSGYNEQFF. The chain joins TRBV15 to TRBJ2-1, with TRBD1 perhaps the D gene, on 6 matching bases. V lost 2 bases and J lost 4 bases; the stretch between them is 15 bases long. Including the terminal cysteine and phenylalanine, the CDR3 comprises 16 residues. Solely the CDR3 DNA is kept, with 48 bases framed from the first base. Looking up the germline V gene (reference sequence) yields CDR1 LNHNV and CDR2 YYDKDF.